The 15 T cell receptor beta chains presented below share a single source sample, sequenced in a study of T cell clones after liver transplantation. Assay: immunoSEQ multiplex PCR; the TCRdb copy retains only in-frame clones and omits some. This table has roughly 62,000 clones, about 71% appearing once. Sequences were derived from CD4+ T cells from blood, sampled at the approximately 16-month timepoint. Receptors originate from a human patient who received a liver transplant. Some of the T cells might come from the graft donor.

The chain carries TRBV5-1 and TRBJ1-3; TRBD1 aligns across 8 bases. The CDR3 consists of 15 residues. V shed 4 bases, J shed 4 bases, and the junction held 7 bases outside the gene matches. Germline CDR1 is SGHRS and CDR2 is YFSETQ. CDR3 coding DNA: TGCGCCAGCAGCATTACAGGGGGTTCGGGAAACACCATATATTTT. It codes for CASSITGGSGNTIYF.

The rearrangement uses TRBV9 and TRBJ2-3; TRBD2 aligns across 7 bases. In germline, CDR1 is SGDLS, CDR2 YYNGEE. Germline trimming cut 0 bases from V and 0 bases from J; bases unmatched to any gene: 4. The CDR3 is 16 residues long. CDR3 region: CASSVDERGSTDTQYF. The DNA for the CDR3 is TGTGCCAGCAGCGTAGATGAGCGGGGCAGCACAGATACGCAGTATTTT.

The chain couples TRBV28 to TRBJ1-2, with TRBD1 matching 7 bases. V gave up 6 bases and J gave up 4 bases; unmatched junction bases: 5. The CDR3 loop spans 13 amino acids. Germline lookup yields CDR1 MDHEN and CDR2 SYDVKM. The CDR3: CASSLDRFYGYTF. CDR3 nucleotides: TGTGCCAGCAGCTTGGACAGGTTCTATGGCTACACCTTC.

J is TRBJ2-2 and V is TRBV7-9; tentative D call: TRBD1 (6 bases). V was shortened by 3 bases and J by 6 bases, with 11 bases between the two germline ends. The germline gives CDR1 SEHNR, CDR2 FQNEAQ (reference sequence). The CDR3 spans 14 residues. The CDR3 loop reads CASSFSQGSGELFF. Written as DNA, the CDR3 is TGTGCCAGCAGCTTCTCACAGGGTTCCGGGGAGCTGTTTTTT. The full variable domain, its missing parts supplied by reference TRBV7-9 and TRBJ2-2, is DTGVSQNPRHKITKRGQNVTFRCDPISEHNRLYWYRQTLGQGPEFLTYFQNEAQLEKSRLLSDRFSAERPKGSFSTLEIQRTEQGDSAMYLCASSFSQGSGELFFGEGSRLTVL.

This chain connects TRBV7-2 to TRBJ1-4; D not certain. The CDR3 is made up of 12 amino acids. Germline CDR1 SGHTA, CDR2 FQGNSA. Trimming cost V 3 bases and J 8 bases, with 7 bases left between them. CDR3 DNA sequence: TGTGCCAGCAGCTTGGGCTGGGAAAAACTGTTTTTT. This encodes CASSLGWEKLFF.

The gene calls are TRBV5-6 and TRBJ1-2; 9 bases agree with TRBD1. Per the germline V gene, CDR1 is SGHDT and CDR2 is YYEEEE. This CDR3 has 16 amino acids. V was pared by 3 bases and J by 0 bases, with 6 bases of the junction left unmatched. The CDR3: CASSWGQGGTNYGYTF. DNA of the CDR3: TGTGCCAGCAGCTGGGGACAGGGAGGAACTAACTATGGCTACACCTTC.

This chain links TRBV7-9 with TRBJ1-1; no clear D. Between the trimmed V and J ends, which lost 1 base and 1 base, there was a span of 10 bases. CDR3 length equals 15 residues. Germline-derived CDR1 and CDR2 are SEHNR and FQNEAQ (reference sequence). CDR3 DNA sequence: TGTGCCAGCAGCTTAGAAGACTCCCGGAACACTGAAGCTTTCTTT. Its translation is CASSLEDSRNTEAFF.

The CDR3 region is CASRQGAIETQYF. CDR3 nucleotide sequence: TGCGCCAGCAGGCAGGGGGCTATAGAGACCCAGTACTTC. The chain couples TRBV4-3 to TRBJ2-5; 8 bases are a match to TRBD1. There are 13 residues in the CDR3. Trimming took 6 bases from V and 4 from J; bases not matched to a gene: 4. Germline V gene data show CDR1 as LGHNA and CDR2 as YSLEER.

The chain links TRBV6-1 to TRBJ1-5, with TRBD1 as a possible D gene (5 bases). Germline V gene lookup returns CDR1 MNHNS and CDR2 SASEGT. The CDR3 extends over 14 amino acids. V lost 4 bases and J lost 4, with 11 bases in between. The DNA for the CDR3 is TGTGCCAGCAGTGGACAGCTACAAAATCAGCCCCAGCATTTT. It yields the protein CASSGQLQNQPQHF.

The gene calls are TRBV7-9 and TRBJ1-4; perhaps TRBD1 as D (5 bases). Trimming took off 6 bases at V and 7 bases at J, with 21 bases between the two ends. Per the germline V gene, CDR1 is SEHNR and CDR2 is FQNEAQ (reference sequence). The CDR3 runs to 16 residues. The CDR3 here is CASSPGSIAASEKLFF. The CDR3 DNA sequence: TGTGCCAGCAGTCCAGGGTCTATAGCGGCCTCTGAAAAACTGTTTTTT.

Within the sample, this clone is medium-sized (0.01 to 0.1%). The chain employs TRBV5-1 and TRBJ1-1; 7 bases map to TRBD1. This CDR3 comprises 14 residues. Germline V gene data show CDR1 as SGHRS and CDR2 as YFSETQ. V was pared by 4 bases and J by 7 bases, with 10 bases of the junction left unmatched. The CDR3 coding sequence is TGCGCCAGCAGCACGTCCGGGACAGCCAATGAAGCTTTCTTT. It translates to CASSTSGTANEAFF.

The chain has TRBV2 and TRBJ2-5; 9 nucleotides line up with TRBD1. The V gene's germline CDR1 is SNHLY and CDR2 FYNNEI. V was pared by 4 bases and J by 5 bases, with 5 bases of the junction left unmatched. CDR3 length: 14 residues. CDR3 nucleotide sequence: TGTGCCAGCAGTGGCGGCGGACAGGGGGAGACCCAGTACTTC. Translation: CASSGGGQGETQYF.

The chain links TRBV7-9 to TRBJ1-1; possibly TRBD1 for D (6 bases). CDR1 and CDR2 from the germline V gene are SEHNR and FQNEAQ (reference sequence). The V gene lost 0 bases and the J gene lost 2 bases, with 22 bases spanning the gap. The CDR3 runs to 19 residues. CDR3 loop: CASSLATTKTRDINTEAFF. CDR3 sequence (DNA): TGTGCCAGCAGCTTAGCTACCACTAAAACTCGGGACATAAACACTGAAGCTTTCTTT.

This chain joins TRBV19 and TRBJ1-5; the match to TRBD1 covers 8 bases. Per the germline V gene, CDR1 is LNHDA and CDR2 is SQIVND (reference sequence). CDR3 size: 16 residues. J gave up 1 base and V 4 bases, and 6 bases lay outside the gene matches. CDR3 loop: CASSRKQGGSNQPQHF. As DNA, the CDR3 is TGTGCCAGTAGTAGGAAACAGGGGGGGAGCAATCAGCCCCAGCATTTT.

The V and J genes are TRBV18 and TRBJ2-7; D gene unclear. Germline V gene lookup returns CDR1 KGHSH and CDR2 LQKENI. Trimming removed 1 base from V and 5 bases from J, with 6 bases in between. The CDR3 has 12 residues. CDR3 sequence: CASSPRGDEQYV. The CDR3 DNA is TGTGCCAGCTCACCACGAGGAGACGAGCAGTACGTC.